This record covers a single TCR beta chain. This clone appeared once. Its antigen target is currently unknown. Qualities for individual bases were not recorded, and no much larger clone is one base off. The cohort comprised hundreds of healthy bone marrow donors. At the time of sampling, every cohort member was nominally healthy, though immune exposures that went unrecorded were likely present. The donor tested CMV seropositive, placing the donor among the 250 to 350 seropositive members of the cohort. Each donor provided a peripheral blood sample, and peripheral blood mononuclear cells were used for TCR beta sequencing. Genomic DNA extraction from the blood cell samples was performed with the Qiagen DNeasy Blood Extraction Kit. Per the germline V gene (reference sequence), SGHNT is the CDR1 and YYREEE is the CDR2. The germline V and J ends show losses of 6 bases and 3 bases respectively, and no gene match explains 10 bases of the junction. From the cysteine up to the phenylalanine, the CDR3 has a length of 16 residues. CDR3 DNA is the only sequence kept; it has 48 bases, read in frame from the first base.

Library preparation employed the immunoSEQ multiplex PCR assay. For the multiplex PCR, a mixture combining 60 forward primers for TCR Vbeta segments and 13 reverse primers for TCR Jbeta segments was used. The CDR3 region of rearranged TCR beta genes was amplified from genomic DNA with a multiplex PCR assay. On the Illumina HiSeq System, the amplified TCR beta libraries were sequenced as 87-base-pair reads. Per the source publication's procedure: In a later analysis, roughly 80 million unique TCR beta chains were counted across the approximately 620 repertoires, and approximately 9.9 million of these chains were shared by at least two donors. To remove PCR and sequencing errors, raw reads were error-corrected and collapsed into unique sequences using a nearest-neighbor algorithm that merged closely related sequences. V, D and J gene segments were assigned by aligning CDR3 sequences to IMGT reference sequences. For a sequence to be retained, a match of at least six nucleotides to both a V gene segment and a J gene segment was required. Rearrangements were classified as productive when the CDR3 lacked stop codons and remained in frame with V and J, and all other rearrangements were classified as non-productive. CDR3 was defined by IMGT convention, running from the second conserved V-encoded cysteine to the conserved J-encoded phenylalanine. The earlier analysis of about 590 of the donors excluded sequences that lacked an unambiguous match to a single V gene segment. An earlier analysis of several hundred of the donors called V segments functional above 56.7% productive rearrangements and segregating when the between-donor standard deviation exceeded 5%. A statistical classification framework was built for diagnosing cytomegalovirus status from the catalog of TCR beta chain sequences. In a later analysis, TCR nucleotide sequences were compared against IMGT/GENE-DB human TR gene sequences so that V and J genes could be assigned. A later analysis assigned CDR3 sequences and most-parsimonious VDJ recombination scenarios with the TCRdist pipeline. In a later analysis, each TCR beta chain was defined by its CDR3 amino acid sequence together with its V-gene family, and reads lacking a unique V-gene family were excluded. In a later analysis, around 600 highly shared, low-generation-probability nucleotide sequences were removed to address suspected cross-contamination and a sequencing artifact. In a later analysis, a clonal expansion index for each public chain was calculated from normalized within-repertoire ranks of inferred template counts. In a later analysis, generation probabilities were computed using a VDJ recombination model fitted to out-of-frame rearrangements, and the results were checked against IGoR. A later analysis scored TCR-TCR, TCR-HLA and TCR-CMV co-occurrence with hypergeometric tests, applying a repertoire-size bias correction to TCR pairs. A later analysis estimated false discovery rates by permuting HLA or CMV assignments 20 times. In a later analysis, co-occurring TCRs were grouped using DBSCAN, and TCRdist sequence similarity was added for clustering within HLA-allele-positive subsets. Repertoires with fewer than 30,000 or more than 120,000 public chains were left out of co-occurrence clustering, as were five repertoires with anomalous nucleotide sharing. TCRdb holds this immuneACCESS table with in-frame rearrangements only. Some clones are missing; in checked studies, unresolved V genes explain under half, and the rest has no known cause. V, J and clone size derive from that table, while D and trimming were established from the DNA sequence. In all, the sample holds roughly 150,000 clones, and roughly 67% of those were seen once. About 5% of the sample comes from the top ten.

The data originate from a study of cytomegalovirus exposure and HLA in healthy donors (dated by TCRdb to about 2017). With regard to the full study: An earlier analysis of about 560 of the donors reported under 300 Gb of sequence data and 117 million unique TCR beta sequences obtained from around 180 million T cells. Roughly 300 gigabases of sequencing data and 70 million to 100 million unique TCR sequences made up an early release that covered about 640 HLA-typed donors. Of the roughly 400 genotyped donors, roughly 80% fell in the genetic ancestry cluster associated with self-reported Caucasian donors. The study was designed to test whether signatures of past pathogen exposure could be identified by cataloging public T cell receptors. The study profiled the T cell repertoires of around 700 subjects by immunosequencing and related them to cytomegalovirus serostatus. Along with the approximately 600-subject first cohort, a separate validation cohort of over 90 different subjects was used. The study combined high-throughput TCR immunosequencing, statistical association of individual TCRs with disease status, and machine learning to predict cytomegalovirus infection status. A later analysis re-analyzed previously published TCR beta repertoires from about 730 donors and added high-resolution HLA genotyping to study TCR occurrence patterns. The later analysis used no new phenotypic data to find candidate immune exposures, relying instead on TCR beta sequences and their occurrence across donors. In an earlier analysis of around 540 of the donors, high-throughput TCR beta sequencing was used to judge whether each TCR beta V gene segment behaved as functional or pseudogenic. Donor age, sex, ethnicity and CMV serostatus were compiled together with the repertoire data. Genome-wide SNP genotypes for about 55% of the 666 donors were used in a later genetic analysis, which treated that subset as a discovery cohort. Every discovery cohort repertoire had been produced on one sequencing platform. Class I and class II HLA loci were covered by the typing at four-digit resolution. Typing coverage varied by locus: roughly 629-640 donors for A, B, C, DRB1 and DQB1; some 520 for DQA1; around 570 for DPA1; 450 to 480 for DPB1. Because of strong linkage in the cohort, a handful of DR-DQ haplotypes were treated as single units for association and clustering. On average, 235,054 unique TCR beta nucleotide sequences were sequenced per donor among roughly 430 genotyped donors of the cohort, with approximately 18% of those sequences being non-productive.

Findings and caveats that apply to the study as a whole: An earlier analysis of some 560 of the donors showed that most TCR beta V segments appeared in productive rearrangements either about 90% or about 30% of the time, which broadly matched IMGT annotations. Presence/absence analyses assumed roughly uniform sequencing depth across donors, an assumption that may not hold. When HLA alleles, especially DR and DQ, strongly co-occurred, TCR associations were difficult to assign to individual alleles. Because HLA typing was unavailable for some donors at each locus, only the typed subset was used in association tests. In a later genetic analysis, a missense DCLRE1C variant was associated with V-gene and J-gene trimming of TCR beta chains, and the association was replicated in an independent cohort. In a later analysis, several top co-occurrence clusters were reported to appear linked to parvovirus B19, influenza, CMV and Epstein-Barr virus. Most CMV-associated TCR beta chains appeared to be HLA-restricted in a later analysis, and the HLA associations seemed to be driven largely by CMV exposure. While some public TCRs were present in many individuals, most TCR sequences turned up only very rarely across donors. Some IMGT-functional V segments, including TRBV6-2 and TRBV6-3, could not be distinguished by the 87-base-pair reads and were therefore excluded. For the cohort, immune exposure information was limited to CMV serostatus. In a later analysis, the rate of TCR association differed among HLA loci, with DRB1 alleles having the most associated TCRs and HLA-C alleles having the fewest. A later analysis associated about 17,000 TCR beta sequences with specific HLA alleles at a false discovery rate of 0.05. This cohort had only TCR beta chains sequenced, and the lack of alpha or paired-chain data limited which features could be detected. A further reported finding was that TCR beta sequences accurately predicted the HLA-A and HLA-B alleles for most subjects in the first cohort. Compared with equally common non-associated chains, HLA-associated TCR beta chains in a later analysis were more clonally expanded and had lower generation probabilities. Cytomegalovirus status was reported to be diagnosed by the classifier with high specificity and sensitivity in both the original and validation cohorts. In vitro tests confirmed that a few of the cytomegalovirus-associated TCR beta chains recognize cytomegalovirus antigens. A cluster of highly shared sequence variants was judged likely to be a technical artifact of the sequencing pipeline. Linkage disequilibrium might explain the correlated functional status among segregating V segments, but an unknown experimental factor could not be excluded. Because counts were too low, 15 to 20 rarely observed V segments, including chromosome 9 orphons, were excluded from the earlier analysis of about 500 of the donors. In the study, 150 to 200 TCR beta chains were listed as associated with cytomegalovirus. In a later genetic analysis, fewer N-insertions in productive TCRs were reported among donors in an Asian-associated ancestry cluster than the roughly 700-donor mean. According to the authors, the approach could potentially be generalized to other disease states and immunological phenotypes.

Sequencing was performed on PBMCs. This sequence uses TRBV5-4 and TRBJ2-2; TRBD1 matches 8 bases in the middle. The TCR sequence derives from a woman aged 18-35 years in good health and CMV-seropositive. The CDR3 protein is CASNSGGGRYTGELFF. The DNA sequence follows: TGTGCCAGCAACTCAGGGGGCGGACGTTACACCGGGGAGCTGTTTTTT.